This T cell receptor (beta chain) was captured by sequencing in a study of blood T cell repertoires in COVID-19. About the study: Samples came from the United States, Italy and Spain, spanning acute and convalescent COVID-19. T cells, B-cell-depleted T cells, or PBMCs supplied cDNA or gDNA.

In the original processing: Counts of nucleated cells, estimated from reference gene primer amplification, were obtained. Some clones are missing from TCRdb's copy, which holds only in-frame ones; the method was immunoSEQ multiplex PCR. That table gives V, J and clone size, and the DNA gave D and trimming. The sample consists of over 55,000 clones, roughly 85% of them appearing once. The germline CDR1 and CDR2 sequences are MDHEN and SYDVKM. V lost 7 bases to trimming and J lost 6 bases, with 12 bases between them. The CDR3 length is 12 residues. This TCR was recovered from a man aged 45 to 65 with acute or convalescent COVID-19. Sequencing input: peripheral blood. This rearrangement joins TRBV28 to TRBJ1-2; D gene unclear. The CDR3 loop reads CASNGLHHGYTF. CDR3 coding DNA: TGTGCCAGCAATGGCCTTCACCATGGCTACACCTTC.